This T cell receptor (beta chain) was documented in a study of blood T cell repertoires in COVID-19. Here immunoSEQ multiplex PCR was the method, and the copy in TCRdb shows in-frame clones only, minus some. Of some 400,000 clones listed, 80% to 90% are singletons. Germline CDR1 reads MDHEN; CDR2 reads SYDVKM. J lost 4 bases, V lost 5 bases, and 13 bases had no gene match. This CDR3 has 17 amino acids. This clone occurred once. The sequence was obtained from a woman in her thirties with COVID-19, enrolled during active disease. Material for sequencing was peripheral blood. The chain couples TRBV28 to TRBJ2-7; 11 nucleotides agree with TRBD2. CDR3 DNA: TGTGCCAGCAGTCGGTACCAGGTAGCGGGAGGGCAATACGAGCAGTACTTC. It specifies CASSRYQVAGGQYEQYF.